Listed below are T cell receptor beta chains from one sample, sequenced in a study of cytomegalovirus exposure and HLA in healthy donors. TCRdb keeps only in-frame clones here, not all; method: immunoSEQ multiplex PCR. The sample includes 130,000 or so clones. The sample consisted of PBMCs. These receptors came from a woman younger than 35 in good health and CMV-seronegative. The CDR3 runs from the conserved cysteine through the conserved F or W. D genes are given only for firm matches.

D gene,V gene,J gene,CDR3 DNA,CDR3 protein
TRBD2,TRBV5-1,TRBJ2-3,TGCGCCAGCAGCGGGGGTTCGCGGGGGAGCACAGATACGCAGTATTTT,CASSGGSRGSTDTQYF
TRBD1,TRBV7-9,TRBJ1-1,TGTGCCAGCAGCTTGGGACAGGGGGGAGTAGCTTTCTTT,CASSLGQGGVAFF
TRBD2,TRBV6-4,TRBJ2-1,TGTGCCAGCAGTGACTCGGCGGGAGACTACAATGAGCAGTTCTTC,CASSDSAGDYNEQFF
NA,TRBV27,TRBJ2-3,TGTGCCAGCAGTTTCCTAGTCTACGGTCCTGCAGATACGCAGTATTTT,CASSFLVYGPADTQYF
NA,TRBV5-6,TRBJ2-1,TGTGCCAGCAGCTCGACACCTAAAAATGAGCAGTTCTTC,CASSSTPKNEQFF
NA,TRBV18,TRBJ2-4,TGTGCCAGCTCACCACGGGCCCCAGGTGGATATGCCAAAAACATTCAGTACTTC,CASSPRAPGGYAKNIQYF
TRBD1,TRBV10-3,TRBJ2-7,TGTGCCATCAGTGAGGGGACAGGGCCGGACTATGAGCAGTACTTC,CAISEGTGPDYEQYF
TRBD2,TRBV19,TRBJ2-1,TGTGCCAGTAGTATGGGTCTTGCGGGAGGGAAAAATGAGCAGTTCTTC,CASSMGLAGGKNEQFF
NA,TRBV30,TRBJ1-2,TGTGCCTGGAGTCCCTCTCCTTTAAATGGCTACACCTTC,CAWSPSPLNGYTF
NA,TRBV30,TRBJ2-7,TGTGCCTGGAGCCTGACTAGGTACGAGCAGTACTTC,CAWSLTRYEQYF
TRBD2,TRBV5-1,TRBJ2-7,TGCGCCAGCAGCCGGGGACTAGCGGGAGGCCTCAACTCCTACGAGCAGTACTTC,CASSRGLAGGLNSYEQYF
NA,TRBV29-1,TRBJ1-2,TGCAGCGTTGCCCTCTTTAGCAACTATGGCTACACCTTC,CSVALFSNYGYTF
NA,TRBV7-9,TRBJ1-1,TGTGCCAGCAGCATATATACAGAACCCAAAGCTTTCTTT,CASSIYTEPKAFF
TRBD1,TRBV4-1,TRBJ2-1,TGCGCCAGCAGCACAGGGGGCCCCTACAATGAGCAGTTCTTC,CASSTGGPYNEQFF
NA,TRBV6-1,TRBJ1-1,TGTGCCAGCAGTGAAGGAGAACAGGGCGCGTCGAACACTGAAGCTTTCTTT,CASSEGEQGASNTEAFF
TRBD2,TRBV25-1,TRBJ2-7,TGTGCCAGCAGTGAATCTGCGGGAGGGTGGTACGAGCAGTACTTC,CASSESAGGWYEQYF
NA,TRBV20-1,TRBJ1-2,TGCAGTGCTACCCTCCAGGGGCTAAAGACCTTC,CSATLQGLKTF
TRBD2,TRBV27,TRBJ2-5,TGTGCCAGCAGGTTCAGGGAGGGGACCCAGTACTTC,CASRFREGTQYF
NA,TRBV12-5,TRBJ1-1,TGTGCTAGTGGCCGGTCGACTGTGAACACTGAAGCTTTCTTT,CASGRSTVNTEAFF
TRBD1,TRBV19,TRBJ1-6,TGTGCCAGTAGTATTGGTACAGGGGGCACAGGATCCTATAATTCACCCCTCCACTTT,CASSIGTGGTGSYNSPLHF
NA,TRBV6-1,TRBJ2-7,TGTGCCAGCAGTGCCCCGGGGAGCACCGAGCAGTACTTC,CASSAPGSTEQYF
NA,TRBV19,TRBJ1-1,TGTGCCAGTAGTGCACAGGGTGGCGGCACTGAAGCTTTCTTT,CASSAQGGGTEAFF
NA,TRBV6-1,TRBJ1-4,TGTGCCAGCAGACCACAGGGTGGAATTAATGAAAAACTGTTTTTT,CASRPQGGINEKLFF
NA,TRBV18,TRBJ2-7,TGTGCCAGCTCACCCCAGGGGTTTGACGAGCAGTACTTC,CASSPQGFDEQYF
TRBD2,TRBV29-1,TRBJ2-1,TGCAGCGTCGGGGGGAATGAGCAGTTCTTC,CSVGGNEQFF
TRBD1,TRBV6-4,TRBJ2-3,TGTGCCAGCAGTGATGGGCAGGGGGCAACAGATACGCAGTATTTT,CASSDGQGATDTQYF
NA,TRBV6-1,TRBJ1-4,TGTGCCGGAGCCGTCTTGTTCGGTGACGAAAAACTGTTTTTT,CAGAVLFGDEKLFF